Presented here are 4 T cell receptor beta chains from one specimen sequenced in a study of blood T cell repertoires in COVID-19. Assay used: immunoSEQ multiplex PCR; TCRdb lists only in-frame clones, some missing. The sample contains 220,000 or so clones, more than 75% of which appear only once. Sequencing was performed on peripheral blood. The receptors originated from a man between 45 and 60 years old who had recovered from COVID-19.

This rearrangement joins TRBV30 to TRBJ1-5; the D is unclear. CDR3 length: 16 amino acids. The germline V gene encodes CDR1 GTSNPN and CDR2 SVGIG (reference sequence). The ends were cut back, 4 bases at V and 0 bases at J, with 16 bases in the middle. The CDR3 region is CAWIPTPDYSNQPQHF. CDR3 coding DNA: TGTGCCTGGATTCCAACCCCAGATTATAGCAATCAGCCCCAGCATTTT. The whole variable domain, remainder taken from reference TRBV30 and TRBJ1-5, is SQTIHQWPATLVQPVGSPLSLECTVEGTSNPNLYWYRQAAGRGLQLLFYSVGIGQISSEVPQNLSASRPQDRQFILSSKKLLLSDSGFYLCAWIPTPDYSNQPQHFGDGTRLSIL.

The rearrangement joins TRBV3-1 (or the pseudogene TRBV3-2) to TRBJ2-7, with D unresolved. The CDR3 length is 13 residues. V dropped 4 bases and J dropped 4 bases, with 11 bases sitting between them. Looked up from germline, CDR1 is LGHDT and CDR2 is YNNKEL (reference sequence). This CDR3 is CASSLTQQYEQYF. As DNA, the CDR3 is TGTGCCAGCAGCCTTACCCAACAATACGAGCAGTACTTC.

This chain joins TRBV10-3 and TRBJ1-2, with 9 bases that match TRBD1. Germline trimming cut 3 bases from V and 4 bases from J; bases unmatched to any gene: 6. Germline V gene sequence: CDR1 ENHRY, CDR2 SYGVKD. This CDR3 comprises 15 residues. CDR3 sequence reads: CAISEGQGPTYGYTF. DNA of the CDR3: TGTGCCATCAGTGAAGGACAGGGGCCTACCTATGGCTACACCTTC.

This sequence joins TRBV5-1 and TRBJ2-5; 10 positions match TRBD2. V lost 2 bases to trimming and J lost 2 bases; unmatched junction nucleotides: 9. The CDR3 has 17 amino acids. Germline assignment: CDR1 SGHRS and CDR2 YFSETQ. This CDR3 reads CASSLGLAGVSQETQYF. In nucleotides, the CDR3 is TGCGCCAGCAGCTTAGGCCTAGCGGGAGTTTCGCAAGAGACCCAGTACTTC.